A selection of T cell receptor beta chains follows, all from one sample in a study of sequential checkpoint blockade in melanoma. Only in-frame clones appear in the TCRdb table, and some are missing; sequencing was by immunoSEQ multiplex PCR. The data contain 5,500 or so clones, 48% of them singletons. The specimen comprised CD8+ T cells sorted from blood (inferred from file names), sampled from a patient given nivolumab and ipilimumab in sequence. The receptors come from a human patient with melanoma. Some clones in this sample may be carry-over from other donors' samples. The CDR3 runs from the conserved cysteine through the conserved F or W.

TRBJ2-1 TRBV2 CASSEMFSDNEQFF
TRBJ1-1 TRBV7-9 CASSPGRDTEAFF
TRBJ1-2 TRBV7-9 CASSSQDTYGYTF
TRBJ2-7 TRBV28 CASSDRVGYEQYF
TRBJ2-7 TRBV5-5 CASSPSGGYEQYF
TRBJ1-4 TRBV9 CASSNDRVNEKLFF
TRBJ2-7 TRBV28 CASSFSGYASYEQYF
TRBJ2-7 TRBV5-4 CASSLGTGGTYEQYF
TRBJ2-7 TRBV7-9 CASSGSGVTFYEQYF
TRBJ1-2 TRBV6-1 CASSEAWQANYGYTF
TRBJ2-7 TRBV7-3 CASSLAGKGEQYF
. TRBV7-9 CASSLADYEQYF
TRBJ2-7 TRBV5-6 CASSSGQSLSYEQYF
TRBJ2-7 TRBV6-6 CASSYSGPSSYEQYF
TRBJ2-7 TRBV10-1 CASSESAGSDEQYF
TRBJ2-7 TRBV4-2 CASSQERIGDYEQYF
TRBJ2-7 TRBV10-2 CATRPGSGGLGEQYF
TRBJ1-1 TRBV7-9 CASSLLGLGEVFF
TRBJ2-6 TRBV7-8 CASPTRTFEGANVLTF
TRBJ1-1 TRBV6-5 CASSYLGGDTEAFF
TRBJ1-1 TRBV7-9 CASSEVQGRTEAFF
TRBJ2-7 TRBV29-1 CSVEDGLYEQYF
TRBJ2-7 TRBV5-4 CASSSLTGLSYEQYF
TRBJ2-7 TRBV29-1 CSVKTGGRYEQYF
TRBJ1-4 TRBV7-2 CASSFADRGEDEKLFF
TRBJ2-7 TRBV6-1 CASSEVSLSSTEQYF
TRBJ1-2 TRBV4-2 CASSQEHGGNDYGYTF
TRBJ1-1 TRBV7-8 CASSLVETGLTEAFF
TRBJ2-7 TRBV27 CATGGIGEQYF
TRBJ1-6 TRBV6-1 CASSEAGRAGFTPISPLHF
TRBJ2-7 TRBV14 CASSQYESIPYEQYF
TRBJ1-5 TRBV4-3 CASSHRQGSNQPQHF
TRBJ2-1 TRBV27 CASSFPAAGANEQFF
TRBJ2-6 TRBV6-6 CASSLGGITGANVLTF
TRBJ1-5 TRBV5-1 CAAAKGGSGPQHF
TRBJ1-1 TRBV4-3 CASSNSVNTEAFF
TRBJ2-7 TRBV4-3 CASSPRGGADEQYF
TRBJ2-7 TRBV6-4 CALGSYEQYF
TRBJ2-7 TRBV4-1 CASSHEDRGYEQYF
TRBJ1-2 TRBV9 CASSVTGVLGYGYTF
TRBJ1-1 TRBV5-6 CAWSVGAGLTEAFF
TRBJ1-4 TRBV7-9 CASSSQTGGFEKLFF
TRBJ1-2 TRBV9 CASSVGGDYGYTF